The 25 T cell receptor beta chains below were found in one sample sequenced in a study of T cell repertoires in cytomegalovirus infection. TCRdb redid the calling of the reads with MiXCR, one entry per CDR3 protein. The sample has about 450,000 distinct CDR3 sequences; roughly 30% are singletons. The sequencing input was PBMCs. The receptors originated from a human donor in good health (CMV status not recorded). Some clones in this sample may be carry-over from other donors' samples.

Note on this clonotype: A junction end diverges from the germline sequence, so it may reflect a read error. The chain employs TRBV4-2 and TRBJ2-7; TRBD2 matches at 12 bases. The CDR3 spans 16 residues. CDR1 and CDR2 from the germline V gene are LGHNA and YNFKEQ. This CDR3 is CASSQVLAGGTYKQYF. CDR3 sequence (DNA): TGTGCCAGCAGCCAGGTACTAGCGGGGGGTACCTACAAGCAGTACTTC.

The chain couples TRBV5-1 to TRBJ2-5; weak D call: TRBD1 (5 bases). The CDR3 runs to 13 residues. Per germline, CDR1 SGHRS and CDR2 YFSETQ. V shed 2 bases and J shed 4 bases, with 9 bases lying between them. CDR3 in amino acids: CASSLGAAETQYF. The DNA for the CDR3 is TGCGCCAGCAGCTTAGGGGCCGCAGAGACCCAGTACTTC.

The rearrangement joins TRBV19 to TRBJ1-5; 8 bases are a match to TRBD1. The length of the CDR3 is 17 residues. Germline trimming cut 7 bases from V and 0 bases from J; bases unmatched to any gene: 11. Per germline, CDR1 LNHDA and CDR2 SQIVND (reference sequence). CDR3 in DNA: TGTGCCAGTACCATAGGACAGGGTCGAAATAGCAATCAGCCCCAGCATTTT. Amino acid sequence: CASTIGQGRNSNQPQHF.

This clonotype occurred a few times. This chain connects TRBV9 to TRBJ1-4; no clear D gene. Germline lookup yields CDR1 SGDLS and CDR2 YYNGEE. The CDR3 runs 15 residues. V lost 2 bases and J 3 bases, leaving 11 bases between the germline ends. The CDR3 region is CASSVGPSSNEKLFF. CDR3 nucleotide sequence: TGTGCCAGCAGCGTTGGACCTTCTTCTAATGAAAAACTGTTTTTT.

This clonotype was seen a handful of times. The V call is TRBV6-2 or TRBV6-3, the J call TRBJ1-1; 7 bases agree with TRBD1. V shed 5 bases, J shed 6 bases, and the junction held 12 bases outside the gene matches. The length of the CDR3 is 15 residues. Germline lookup yields CDR1 MNHEY and CDR2 SVGEGT. The CDR3 nucleotides read TGTGCCAGCAGTCCCCAGAGGGGGCAGGGCGCTGAAGCTTTCTTT. Protein product: CASSPQRGQGAEAFF.

The rearrangement uses TRBV6-6 and TRBJ1-3, with D possibly being TRBD1 (5 bases). V lost 6 bases and J 0 bases, leaving 12 bases between the germline ends. The CDR3 length is 15 residues. Germline CDR1 MNHNY, CDR2 SVGAGI (reference sequence). CDR3 DNA sequence: TGTGCCAGCAGAACTGGGGGGGGCTCTGGAAACACCATATATTTT. Its protein is CASRTGGGSGNTIYF.

The V and J genes are TRBV11-2 and TRBJ1-4, with D unclear. CDR1 SGHAT and CDR2 FQNNGV come from the germline V gene. The CDR3 covers 16 residues. V was cut by 5 bases and J by 3 bases, with 16 bases left in between. CDR3 region: CASSPRATDPNEKLFF. The CDR3 DNA follows: TGTGCCAGCAGCCCCCGGGCGACGGACCCTAATGAAAAACTGTTTTTT.

The rearrangement links TRBV5-3 to TRBJ2-7; TRBD1 aligns across 8 bases. TRBV5-3 belongs to the ORF category, with a function that is uncertain. The V and J ends lost 8 bases and 4 bases, in that order; junction bases with no gene match: 11. CDR3 length: 14 amino acids. CDR3 loop: CASSTSGTGYEQYF. CDR3 DNA: TGTGCCAGCAGCACCTCCGGGACAGGTTACGAGCAGTACTTC.

The chain recombines TRBV5-6 with TRBJ1-1, with a possible D match to TRBD1 (5 bases). Germline assignment: CDR1 SGHDT and CDR2 YYEEEE. V was pared by 1 base and J by 7 bases, with 11 bases between. The CDR3 extends over 13 amino acids. CDR3: CASSLRQGSEAFF. The CDR3 nucleotides are TGTGCCAGCAGCTTGCGGCAGGGAAGTGAAGCTTTCTTT.

This chain joins TRBV7-3 and TRBJ2-1, with 8 bases aligning to TRBD2. Germline CDR1 and CDR2: SGHTA and FQGTGA. This CDR3 has 16 residues. V gave up 5 bases and J gave up 8 bases; unmatched junction bases: 14. CDR3 protein: CASSRIPGLVSHEQFF. DNA for the CDR3: TGTGCCAGCAGCCGGATTCCGGGACTAGTTTCCCATGAGCAGTTCTTC.

The rearrangement joins TRBV20-1 to TRBJ2-1, with 14 bases that match TRBD2. The CDR3 is 15 amino acids. The germline V gene has CDR1 DFQATT and CDR2 SNEGSKA (reference sequence). Germline trimming cut 1 base from V and 6 bases from J; bases unmatched to any gene: 2. CDR3 in amino acids: CSARGTSGGRNEQFF. The CDR3 coding sequence is TGCAGTGCTAGAGGGACTAGCGGGGGGCGCAATGAGCAGTTCTTC.

The chain is built from TRBV14 and TRBJ2-2; D unclear. Trimming cost V 0 bases and J 7 bases, with 18 bases left between them. This CDR3 has 17 residues. The germline gives CDR1 SGHDN, CDR2 FVKESK. DNA of the CDR3: TGTGCCAGCAGCCAAGATCTTGGCAGAATCTCGAGCGGGGAGCTGTTTTTT. The encoded protein is CASSQDLGRISSGELFF.

The chain joins TRBV7-9 to TRBJ2-7, with D perhaps assigned TRBD1 or TRBD2 (6 bases each). The germline V gene encodes CDR1 SEHNR and CDR2 FQNEAQ (reference sequence). This CDR3 region has 14 residues. V was cut by 5 bases and J by 5 bases, with 16 bases left in between. DNA of the CDR3: TGTGCCAGCAGCCTGAGGGGGGCGGGGAACGAGCAGTACTTC. As protein: CASSLRGAGNEQYF.

There are a few counts of this clonotype. The J gene is TRBJ2-1, the V gene TRBV6-6, with D possibly being TRBD1 (5 bases). This CDR3 is 15 amino acids long. CDR1 is MNHNY and CDR2 is SVGAGI in the germline V gene (reference sequence). The V and J ends lost 7 bases and 2 bases respectively, with 15 bases between them. CDR3 DNA sequence: TGTGCCAGCACTCCGTTAGGGGCGCCCTACAATGAGCAGTTCTTC. Encoded protein: CASTPLGAPYNEQFF.

Ten or more counts support this clonotype. The V and J genes are TRBV7-3 and TRBJ2-5; D assignment may be TRBD1 or TRBD2 (5 bases each). V dropped 5 bases and J dropped 5 bases, with 24 bases sitting between them. The germline CDR1 and CDR2 sequences are SGHTA and FQGTGA. The length of the CDR3 is 17 residues. CDR3 protein: CASSPSSPTARGETQYF. CDR3 bases: TGTGCCAGCAGCCCCTCTAGCCCGACAGCCCGAGGGGAGACCCAGTACTTC.

The chain links TRBV11-2 to TRBJ1-1, with TRBD1 as a possible D gene (5 bases). Trimming left V 5 bases short and J 4 bases short, with 23 bases between. Germline V gene data show CDR1 as SGHAT and CDR2 as FQNNGV. This CDR3 spans 17 amino acids. The CDR3 reads CASSLRQTLGVGTEAFF. Written as DNA, the CDR3 is TGTGCCAGCAGCCTGAGACAGACTCTGGGCGTGGGCACTGAAGCTTTCTTT.

This chain uses TRBV7-2 with TRBJ1-1, with TRBD1 as a possible D gene (5 bases). This CDR3 spans 12 amino acids. V was shortened by 8 bases and J by 14 bases, with 21 bases between the two germline ends. Germline V gives CDR1 SGHTA, CDR2 FQGNSA. CDR3 nucleotides: TGTGCCAGCCGGGGGGGATTCTCCTTTGCGTTCTTT. Translation: CASRGGFSFAFF.

The V call is TRBV7-9, the J call TRBJ2-7; 8 positions match TRBD1. Trimming removed 7 bases from V and 2 bases from J; junction bases left unmatched: 7. This CDR3 comprises 14 residues. Per germline, CDR1 SEHNR and CDR2 FQNEAQ (reference sequence). CDR3 DNA: TGTGCCAGCATCACTCCGGGACAGGCCTACGAGCAGTACTTC. Its translation is CASITPGQAYEQYF.

The chain is built from TRBV7-6 and TRBJ2-7, with a weak D call TRBD1 (5 bases). Looked up from germline, CDR1 is SGHVS and CDR2 is FNYEAQ. With 5 bases removed from V and 1 base from J, the gap between germline ends came to 18 bases. CDR3 size: 16 residues. CDR3 protein: CASSPLPGPNSYEQYF. The CDR3 DNA is TGTGCCAGCAGCCCCCTCCCAGGGCCGAATTCCTACGAGCAGTACTTC.

For this clonotype: Possible read error: a much larger clone is one base away. The chain links TRBV2 to TRBJ1-1; D is ambiguous. The ends were cut back, 1 base at V and 0 bases at J, with 6 bases in the middle. CDR1 and CDR2 from the germline V gene are SNHLY and FYNNEI. The CDR3 contains 14 residues. The CDR3 protein is CASSEVQLNTEAFF. In nucleotides, the CDR3 is TGTGCCAGCAGTGAAGTACAGCTGAACACTGAAGCTTTCTTT.

The chain carries TRBV20-1 and TRBJ2-7; D remains ambiguous. Germline V CDR1 and CDR2: DFQATT, SNEGSKA (reference sequence). CDR3 length: 14 residues. V was shortened by 3 bases and J by 3 bases, with 15 bases between the two germline ends. This CDR3 reads CSASDRLGNYEQYF. The CDR3 nucleotides are TGCAGTGCTAGTGATCGGCTAGGAAACTACGAGCAGTACTTC.

In this sample, this clonotype turned up a few times. V usage is TRBV15 and J usage is TRBJ1-4; perhaps TRBD1 as D (5 bases). CDR3 length: 16 amino acids. V gave up 6 bases and J gave up 2 bases, with 16 bases separating them. CDR1 LNHNV and CDR2 YYDKDF come from the germline V gene (reference sequence). In DNA form, the CDR3 reads TGTGCCACCAGTCCCTGGGGGGGGGGTACTAATGAAAAACTGTTTTTT. This sequence encodes CATSPWGGGTNEKLFF.

The V and J genes are TRBV3-1 and TRBJ2-3; the match to TRBD1 covers 8 bases. Germline CDR1 LGHDT, CDR2 YNNKEL (reference sequence). The CDR3 extends over 16 amino acids. After removal of 0 bases from V and 3 bases from J, the junction contained 5 bases not matched to a gene. This chain's CDR3 is CASSQDMGTGTDTQYF. CDR3 DNA sequence: TGTGCCAGCAGCCAAGATATGGGGACAGGTACAGATACGCAGTATTTT.

Concerning this clonotype itself: A much larger clone sits a single nucleotide away, making a read error possible. The chain couples TRBV5-8 to TRBJ2-1; 9 bases are a match to TRBD1. The CDR3 has 16 amino acids. Germline values: CDR1 SGHTS, CDR2 YDEGEE. This chain's CDR3 is CASSRPGQGTYNEQLF. CDR3 bases: TGTGCCAGCAGCCGTCCGGGACAGGGTACCTACAATGAGCAGTTATTC.

This chain connects TRBV7-6 to TRBJ2-6; 11 positions match TRBD1. The CDR3 contains 19 residues. The V gene end was trimmed by 5 bases and the J gene end by 1 base; junction bases not matched to a gene: 10. In germline, CDR1 is SGHVS, CDR2 FNYEAQ. In DNA form, the CDR3 reads TGTGCCAGCAGCCTAGGTTTAGGACAGGGGGCTTCTGGGGCCAACGTCCTGACTTTC. This sequence encodes CASSLGLGQGASGANVLTF.